What follows describes a single TCR beta chain. The antigen remains unidentified. Through a sample-barcoded 5' primer and a J-beta primer mix, a second PCR was run for 7 to 11 cycles. TCRdb reanalysed the 5' RACE reads using MiXCR and keeps one entry per CDR3 protein. The data show just over 1 million distinct CDR3 sequences, roughly 45% seen once. This sample was taken from a study of blood T cells in healthy people across ages. Study-wide context: In model experiments, template switching was able to capture about one barcoded beta molecule for every two T cells that were present.

Between the trimmed V and J ends, which lost 1 base and 0 bases, there was a span of 10 bases. CDR3 length: 16 amino acids. Per the germline V gene, CDR1 is SEHNR and CDR2 is FQNEAQ (reference sequence). Overall study findings and caveats: Per million T cells, the diversity of TCR beta decreased roughly linearly as age advanced. It was not known whether donors were CMV positive (a possible confounder of expanded clonotype changes). From one million sequenced T cells, diversity estimates were lower bounds.

Sequencing was carried out using blood. This TCR derives from a woman aged 55-75 years in good health. The chain employs TRBV7-9 and TRBJ2-1; D unresolved. In nucleotides, the CDR3 is TGTGCCAGCAGCTTAGTTCTAGGTAGCTCCTACAATGAGCAGTTCTTC. Protein sequence: CASSLVLGSSYNEQFF.